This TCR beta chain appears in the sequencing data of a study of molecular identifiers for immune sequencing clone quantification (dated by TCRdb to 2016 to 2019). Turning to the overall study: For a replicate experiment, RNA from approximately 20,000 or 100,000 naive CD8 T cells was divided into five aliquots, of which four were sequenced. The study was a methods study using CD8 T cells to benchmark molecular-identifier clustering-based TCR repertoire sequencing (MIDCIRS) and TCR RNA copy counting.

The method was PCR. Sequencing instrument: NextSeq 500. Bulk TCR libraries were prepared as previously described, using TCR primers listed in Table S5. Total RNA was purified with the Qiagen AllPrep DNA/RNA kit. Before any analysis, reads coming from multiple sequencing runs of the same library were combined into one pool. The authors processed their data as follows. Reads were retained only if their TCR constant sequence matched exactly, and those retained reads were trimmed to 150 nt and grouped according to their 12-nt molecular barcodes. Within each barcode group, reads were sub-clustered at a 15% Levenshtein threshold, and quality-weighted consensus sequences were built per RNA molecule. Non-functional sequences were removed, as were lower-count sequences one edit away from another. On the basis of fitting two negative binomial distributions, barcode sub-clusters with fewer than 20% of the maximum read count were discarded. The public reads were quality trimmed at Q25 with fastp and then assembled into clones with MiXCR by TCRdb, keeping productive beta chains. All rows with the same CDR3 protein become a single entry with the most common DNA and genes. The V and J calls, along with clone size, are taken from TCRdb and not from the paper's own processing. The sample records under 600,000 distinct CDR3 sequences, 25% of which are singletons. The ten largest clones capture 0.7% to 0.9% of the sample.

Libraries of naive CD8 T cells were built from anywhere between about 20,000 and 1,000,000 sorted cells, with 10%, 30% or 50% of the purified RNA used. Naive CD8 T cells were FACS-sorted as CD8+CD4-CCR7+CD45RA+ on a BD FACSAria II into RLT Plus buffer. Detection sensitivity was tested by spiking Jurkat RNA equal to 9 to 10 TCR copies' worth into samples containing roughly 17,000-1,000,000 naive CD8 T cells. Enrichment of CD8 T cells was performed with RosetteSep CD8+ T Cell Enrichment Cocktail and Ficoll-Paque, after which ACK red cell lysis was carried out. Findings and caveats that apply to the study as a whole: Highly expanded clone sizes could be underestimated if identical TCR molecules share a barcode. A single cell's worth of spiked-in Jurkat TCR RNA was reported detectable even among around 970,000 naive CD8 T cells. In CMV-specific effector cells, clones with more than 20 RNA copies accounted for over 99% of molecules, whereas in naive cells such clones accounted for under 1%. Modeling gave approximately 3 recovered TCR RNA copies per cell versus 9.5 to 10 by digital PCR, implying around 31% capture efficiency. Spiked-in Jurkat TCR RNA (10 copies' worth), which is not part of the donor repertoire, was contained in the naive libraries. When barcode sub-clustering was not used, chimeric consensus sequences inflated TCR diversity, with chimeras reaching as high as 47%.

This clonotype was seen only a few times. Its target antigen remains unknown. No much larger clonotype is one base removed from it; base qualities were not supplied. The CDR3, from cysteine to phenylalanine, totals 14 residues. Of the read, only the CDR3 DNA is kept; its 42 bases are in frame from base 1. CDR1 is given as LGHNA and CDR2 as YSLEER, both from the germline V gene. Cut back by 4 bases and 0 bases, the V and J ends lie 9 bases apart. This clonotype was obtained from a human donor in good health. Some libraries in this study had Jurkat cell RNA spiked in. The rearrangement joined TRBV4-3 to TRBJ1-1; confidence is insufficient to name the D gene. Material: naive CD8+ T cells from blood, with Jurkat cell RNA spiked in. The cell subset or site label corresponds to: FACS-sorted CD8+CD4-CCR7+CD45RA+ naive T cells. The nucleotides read TGCGCCAGCAGCCCGAGTCAGGTGAACACTGAAGCTTTCTTT. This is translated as CASSPSQVNTEAFF.